The 17 T cell receptor beta chains below were found in one sample sequenced in a study of T-cell reconstitution after alpha-beta-depleted transplantation in children. Using unique molecular identifiers, the investigators prepared the TCRbeta library. TCRdb analysed the PCR reads with MiXCR anew, one entry per CDR3 protein. The data contain around 380,000 distinct CDR3 sequences, approximately 11% of them singletons. Material: PBMCs from the stem cell graft donor, obtained from the stem cell graft. The receptor source for this set is a human donor who donated a stem cell graft to a child with acute myeloid leukemia.

This clonotype has more than one count but fewer than ten. This chain joins TRBV6-5 and TRBJ2-7, with D perhaps TRBD2 (6 bases). CDR1 and CDR2 from the germline V gene are MNHEY and SVGAGI. Trimming pared 2 bases from V and 2 bases from J, leaving 10 bases between. The CDR3 contains 14 residues. The CDR3 protein is CASSYGSGAYEQYV. CDR3 sequence (DNA): TGTGCCAGCAGTTACGGGTCGGGGGCCTACGAGCAGTACGTC.

The chain couples TRBV21-1 to TRBJ2-7. TRBV21-1 is marked as a pseudogene. This CDR3 is 13 amino acids long. CDR3 DNA: TGTGCCAGCACTCGGAGGGGAGCCTACGAGCAGTACTTC. Translation: CASTRRGAYEQYF.

The chain employs TRBV24-1 and TRBJ2-5, with D maybe TRBD2 (5 bases). CDR3 length: 13 amino acids. Germline assignment: CDR1 KGHDR and CDR2 SFDVKD. Trimming took off 4 bases at V and 2 bases at J, with 7 bases between the two ends. The CDR3 reads CATSEPGQETQYF. The CDR3 DNA reads TGTGCCACCAGTGAACCGGGACAAGAGACCCAGTACTTC.

This clonotype was counted between two and nine times. DNA for the CDR3: TGCAGTCCACTTAACGCGGGGGGGGCGGAGACCCAGTACTTC. It yields the protein CSPLNAGGAETQYF. V usage is TRBV20-1 and J usage is TRBJ2-5; TRBD2 matches 9 bases. The CDR3 loop spans 14 amino acids. Germline CDR1 and CDR2: DFQATT and SNEGSKA (reference sequence). Trimming took 8 bases from V and 5 from J; bases not matched to a gene: 12.

This chain joins TRBV5-1 and TRBJ2-5, with D unclear. This CDR3 has 14 amino acids. The V end was cut by 2 bases, the J end by 4 bases, with 12 bases between. Germline CDR1 reads SGHRS; CDR2 reads YFSETQ. In DNA, the CDR3 is TGCGCCAGCAGCTTCGGTGGAGAACCAGAGACCCAGTACTTC. Its translation: CASSFGGEPETQYF.

There are a few counts of this clonotype. This chain joins TRBV5-6 and TRBJ1-5, with D perhaps TRBD1 (5 bases). CDR3 size: 14 residues. V lost 0 bases and J lost 5, with 9 bases in between. The germline CDR1 and CDR2 sequences are SGHDT and YYEEEE. The CDR3 DNA follows: TGTGCCAGCAGCTTGGCCGGGGCATATCAGCCCCAGCATTTT. Protein sequence: CASSLAGAYQPQHF.

In this sample, this clonotype turned up many times. The CDR3 region is CASSWGDNTGELFF. The CDR3 nucleotides read TGTGCCAGCAGTTGGGGGGATAACACCGGGGAGCTGTTTTTT. This chain links TRBV7-8 with TRBJ2-2, with D tentatively TRBD2 (6 bases). V lost 6 bases to trimming and J lost 2 bases, with 10 bases between them. The CDR3 is made up of 14 amino acids. Germline CDR1 SGHVS, CDR2 FQNEAQ.

This clonotype was observed a few times. The chain carries TRBV5-1 and TRBJ2-5; tentatively, D is TRBD1 (6 bases). Looked up from germline, CDR1 is SGHRS and CDR2 is YFSETQ. The CDR3 has 15 residues. Trimming removed 3 bases from V and 5 bases from J, with 17 bases in between. CDR3 residues: CASSYRDTTGETQYF. In nucleotides, the CDR3 is TGCGCCAGCAGCTACCGGGACACTACCGGGGAGACCCAGTACTTC.

This clonotype showed up many times. The chain is built from TRBV20-1 and TRBJ2-1; 8 bases are shared with TRBD1. V gave up 5 bases and J gave up 3 bases; unmatched junction bases: 6. Germline assignment: CDR1 DFQATT and CDR2 SNEGSKA (reference sequence). The CDR3 is 14 amino acids. CDR3 residues: CSAGRQGNYNEQFF. The DNA of the CDR3 is TGCAGTGCTGGGCGACAGGGGAACTACAATGAGCAGTTCTTC.

This clonotype has just a few counts. The chain combines TRBV29-1 with TRBJ2-1, with 10 bases aligning to TRBD2. The V segment lost 6 bases and the J segment 0 bases; nucleotides outside the gene matches: 5. The CDR3 extends over 15 amino acids. Germline V CDR1 and CDR2: SQVTM, ANQGSEA. DNA of the CDR3: TGCAGCGTACTAGCGGGACGCTTCTCCTACAATGAGCAGTTCTTC. It yields the protein CSVLAGRFSYNEQFF.

This clonotype was counted a few times. J is TRBJ2-7 and V is TRBV9; 7 positions match TRBD2. The CDR3 length is 11 residues. Germline-derived CDR1 and CDR2 are SGDLS and YYNGEE. The trim removed 10 bases at V and 2 bases at J, leaving 3 bases unmatched. The CDR3 sequence: CAYSGAYEQYF. For the CDR3, the DNA is TGTGCCTACAGCGGGGCCTACGAGCAGTACTTC.

The chain combines TRBV4-2 with TRBJ2-7; 8 bases align to TRBD2. Germline loops: CDR1 LGHNA, CDR2 YNFKEQ. Germline trimming cut 0 bases from V and 2 bases from J; bases unmatched to any gene: 3. The CDR3 is 15 amino acids. For the CDR3, the DNA is TGTGCCAGCAGCCAAGAGGCGGGAGGAACCTACGAGCAGTACTTC. The encoded protein is CASSQEAGGTYEQYF.

At least ten counts were recorded for this clonotype. J is TRBJ2-3 and V is TRBV4-3, with a tentative D call TRBD1 (5 bases). The CDR3 sequence is 15 residues long. V lost 0 bases, J lost 3 bases, and 10 bases lay in between. Germline V CDR1 and CDR2: LGHNA, YSLEER. The CDR3 coding sequence is TGCGCCAGCAGCCAAGATGGAACAGGAACAGATACGCAGTATTTT. Encoded protein: CASSQDGTGTDTQYF.

This clonotype was seen a few times. V and J are TRBV12-3 or TRBV12-4 and TRBJ2-3, with D tentatively TRBD1 (6 bases). This CDR3 comprises 12 residues. V shed 6 bases and J shed 11 bases, with 15 bases lying between them. CDR3 nucleotide sequence: TGTGCCAGCAGCCTGACAGGATCAGGGCAGTATTTT. Amino acid sequence: CASSLTGSGQYF.

This clonotype was observed many times. The chain joins TRBV29-1 to TRBJ2-1, with D unclear. Trimming stripped 2 bases from V and 8 bases from J, with 13 bases between. CDR1 is SQVTM, CDR2 ANQGSEA, per germline. The CDR3 is made up of 13 amino acids. The CDR3 protein is CSVELGLGDEQFF. The CDR3 DNA reads TGCAGCGTTGAACTAGGGCTCGGCGATGAGCAGTTCTTC.

This clonotype was counted between two and nine times. This chain joins TRBV4-1 and TRBJ2-7; D is unresolved. Germline V gene sequence: CDR1 MGHRA, CDR2 YSYEKL. Trimming took 0 bases from V and 3 from J, leaving 6 bases between them. The CDR3 consists of 13 residues. Here the CDR3 reads CASSQDGYYEQYV. CDR3 nucleotide sequence: TGCGCCAGCAGCCAAGACGGATACTACGAGCAGTACGTC.

With regard to this clonotype: One base away lies a much larger clone, so this may be a sequencing read error. The V gene is TRBV20-1, the J gene TRBJ1-1, with D possibly matching TRBD1 (6 bases). CDR1 DFQATT and CDR2 SNEGSKA come from the germline V gene (reference sequence). Trimming removed 3 bases from V and 5 bases from J, with 31 bases in between. The CDR3 extends over 19 amino acids. CDR3 DNA: TGCAGTGCTAGGTCTCTCCTAGGACAGTCGGTGGGGGAGAAGACTGAAGCTTTCTTT. Protein: CSARSLLGQSVGEKTEAFF.